These 7 T cell receptor beta chains were sequenced from one sample in a study of blood T cell dynamics during melanoma immunotherapy. Time point here: pre-treatment baseline. The method was immunoSEQ multiplex PCR; TCRdb's version includes in-frame clones alone and lacks a portion of them. Of approximately 9,500 clones in the sample, roughly nine tenths were seen once. The material sequenced was blood, taken from a patient treated with checkpoint blockade. Receptors originate from a human donor with melanoma.

The chain uses TRBV10-3 and TRBJ2-7; D unclear. The CDR3 spans 14 residues. The V gene's germline CDR1 is ENHRY and CDR2 SYGVKD. V dropped 0 bases and J dropped 2 bases, with 8 bases sitting between them. The DNA for the CDR3 is TGTGCCATCAGTGAGTCGAAGGTTACCTACGAGCAGTACTTC. Amino acid sequence: CAISESKVTYEQYF.

The gene calls are TRBV6-5 and TRBJ1-2; D gene unclear. The germline CDR1 and CDR2 sequences are MNHEY and SVGAGI. The V gene lost 5 bases and the J gene lost 8 bases, with 12 bases spanning the gap. The CDR3 extends over 12 amino acids. CDR3 protein: CASSPVRGGYTF. In DNA, the CDR3 is TGTGCCAGCAGTCCCGTTCGAGGGGGCTACACCTTC.

The V call is TRBV4-1, the J call TRBJ1-3; D unclear. V lost 3 bases and J 0 bases, leaving 12 bases between the germline ends. Germline loops: CDR1 MGHRA, CDR2 YSYEKL. There are 16 residues in the CDR3. The CDR3, as DNA: TGCGCCAGCAGCCAGGGGTTCTATAGCTCTGGAAACACCATATATTTT. As protein: CASSQGFYSSGNTIYF.

This rearrangement joins TRBV7-2 to TRBJ1-4; no definite D call. Trimming left V 3 bases short and J 9 bases short, with 11 bases between. Germline CDR1 reads SGHTA; CDR2 reads FQGNSA. The CDR3 runs to 13 residues. In nucleotides, the CDR3 is TGTGCCAGCAGCTTCTCACCCGGCCAAAAACTGTTTTTT. It codes for CASSFSPGQKLFF.

This CDR3 is CASSEPGQGTYGYTF. CDR3 coding DNA: TGTGCCAGCAGTGAACCGGGACAGGGGACCTATGGCTACACCTTC. The chain recombines TRBV6-1 with TRBJ1-2; TRBD1 matches at 10 bases. The CDR3 runs to 15 residues. Trimming cost V 2 bases and J 4 bases; bases outside gene matches: 4. Germline-derived CDR1 and CDR2 are MNHNS and SASEGT.

This chain uses TRBV19 with TRBJ2-6, with D unresolved. Germline V CDR1 and CDR2: LNHDA, SQIVND (reference sequence). There are 15 residues in the CDR3. The V and J ends lost 3 bases and 4 bases respectively, with 10 bases between them. CDR3 protein: CASSIGRAGANVLTF. The CDR3 DNA is TGTGCCAGTAGTATTGGCCGGGCCGGGGCCAACGTCCTGACTTTC.

This chain links TRBV7-2 with TRBJ2-2, with unresolved D. Germline V CDR1 and CDR2: SGHTA, FQGNSA. The CDR3 runs to 14 residues. Trimming removed 3 bases from V and 1 base from J, with 6 bases in between. The chain's CDR3 is CASSFSRNTGELFF. DNA for the CDR3: TGTGCCAGCAGCTTTAGTCGGAACACCGGGGAGCTGTTTTTT.